This TCR beta chain was captured by sequencing in a study of CD8 T cells in ankylosing spondylitis. Overall study findings and caveats: A TCR beta motif made of fewer than ten highly homologous variants seemed typical of ankylosing spondylitis blood.

Between the trimmed V and J ends, which lost 5 bases and 11 bases, there was a span of 3 bases. CDR3 length: 8 residues. Each CDR3 protein gets one entry after TCRdb re-called the 5' RACE reads with MiXCR. Of about 360,000 distinct CDR3 sequences detected, roughly 15% appear once; the ten largest clones hold less than 1.1%. Note on this clonotype: Its antigen is not identified.

The clonotype was recovered from a male donor with ankylosing spondylitis or in good health (not recorded which). Sequenced material: blood, either unsorted or a sorted T cell fraction (not recorded which). The rearrangement links TRBV12-3 or TRBV12-4 to TRBJ1-2; D is unclear. CDR3 sequence reads: CASSEYTF. The CDR3 DNA reads as TGTGCCAGCAGTGAATACACCTTC.